This paragraph covers one TCR beta chain sequence. This entry comes from a study of blood T cell repertoires in COVID-19. Study as a whole: COVID-19 samples collected from the United States, Italy and Spain covered acute and convalescent phases.

As processed by the authors: Reference gene primer amplification gave nucleated cell count estimates. Repertoires were generated with immunoSEQ multiplex PCR, while TCRdb's copy carries only in-frame clones and drops some. V, J and clone size derive from that table, while D and trimming were established from the DNA sequence. This sample has a few hundred thousand clones, with roughly 90% found just once. Germline CDR1 and CDR2: LNHNV and YYDKDF (reference sequence). Trimming shortened V by 5 bases and J by 7 bases, and 11 bases separated the two germline ends. The CDR3 loop spans 12 amino acids. The J gene is TRBJ1-1, the V gene TRBV15, with D possibly being TRBD1 (5 bases). This receptor was obtained from a woman younger than 45 who had recovered from COVID-19. Sequencing was carried out using PBMCs or T cells enriched from blood (not recorded which). This chain's CDR3 is CATSLGQGEAFF. As DNA, the CDR3 is TGTGCCACCAGCCTAGGGCAGGGTGAAGCTTTCTTT.